A single sample gave rise to the 4 T cell receptor beta chains below, sequenced in a study of cytomegalovirus exposure and HLA in healthy donors. Data came from immunoSEQ multiplex PCR; TCRdb stores just in-frame clones and leaves some out. The sample has a few hundred thousand clones, more than 75% seen once. The sequencing sample was made of PBMCs. These receptors were obtained from a young man in good health and CMV-seropositive.

This clone was detected only a few times. The V and J genes are TRBV19 and TRBJ2-7; D call uncertain. V dropped 3 bases and J dropped 3 bases, with 9 bases sitting between them. Germline V gene sequence: CDR1 LNHDA, CDR2 SQIVND (reference sequence). This CDR3 spans 13 amino acids. This chain's CDR3 is CASSIDHSYEQYF. CDR3 nucleotide sequence: TGTGCCAGTAGTATCGATCACAGCTACGAGCAGTACTTC.

This rearrangement joins TRBV4-2 to TRBJ2-3; 7 positions agree with TRBD2. This CDR3 comprises 19 residues. Germline V gene data show CDR1 as LGHNA and CDR2 as YNFKEQ. V was clipped by 1 base and J by 4 bases; unmatched bases: 17. The CDR3 DNA reads as TGTGCCAGCAGCCAAGGTGTTAGCGGGCCGGAACGGGGCCCAGATACGCAGTATTTT. Translating it yields CASSQGVSGPERGPDTQYF.

The J gene is TRBJ2-7, the V gene TRBV13, with D unclear. The CDR3 consists of 11 residues. The V end was cut by 2 bases, the J end by 6 bases, with 5 bases between. Germline CDR1 reads PRHDT; CDR2 reads FYEKMQ (reference sequence). This CDR3 reads CASSLLSEQYF. For the CDR3, the DNA is TGTGCCAGCAGCTTATTGTCCGAGCAGTACTTC.

The chain has TRBV19 and TRBJ2-5; D is possibly TRBD1 (6 bases). This CDR3 is built from 16 residues. Germline V gene data show CDR1 as LNHDA and CDR2 as SQIVND (reference sequence). V was pared by 1 base and J by 2 bases, with 14 bases between. CDR3 residues: CASSIVGAANQETQYF. The DNA for the CDR3 is TGTGCCAGTAGTATAGTGGGGGCAGCTAATCAAGAGACCCAGTACTTC.